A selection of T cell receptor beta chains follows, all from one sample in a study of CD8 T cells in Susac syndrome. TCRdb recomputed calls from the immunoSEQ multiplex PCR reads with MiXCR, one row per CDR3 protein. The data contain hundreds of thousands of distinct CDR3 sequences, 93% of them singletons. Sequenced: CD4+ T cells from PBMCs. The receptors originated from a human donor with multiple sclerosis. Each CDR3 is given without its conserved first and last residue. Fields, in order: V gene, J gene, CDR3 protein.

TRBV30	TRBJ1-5	AWSVSSGNQPQH
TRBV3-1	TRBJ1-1	ASSQVLRPKAF
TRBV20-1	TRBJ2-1	SARSSPGNEQF
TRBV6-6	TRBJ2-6	ASSYVGAGANVLT
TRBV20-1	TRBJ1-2	SAVQGTYYGYT
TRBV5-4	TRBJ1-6	ASSLGGAGVSPLH
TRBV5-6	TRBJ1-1	ASSRAGGEAF
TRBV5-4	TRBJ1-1	ASSRDWGAEFEAF
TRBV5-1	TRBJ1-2	ASSLGVGRTGRYGYT
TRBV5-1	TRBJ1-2	ASSLFGQEGYT
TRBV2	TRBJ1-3	ASSPGGTGANTIY
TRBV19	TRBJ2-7	ASMDASYEQY
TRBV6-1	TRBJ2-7	ASSARDSREYGPLSYEQY
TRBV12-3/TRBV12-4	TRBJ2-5	ASSLGTSEETQY
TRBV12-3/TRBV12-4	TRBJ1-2	ASSFERRPNRVNYGYT
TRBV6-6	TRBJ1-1	ASSSQGSQHTEAF
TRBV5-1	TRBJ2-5	ASSLWTGGSSGETQY
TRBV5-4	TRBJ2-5	ASSLSGGLGETQY
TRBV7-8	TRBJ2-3	ASSSKGRASTDTQY
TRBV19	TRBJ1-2	ASSSGATNYGYT
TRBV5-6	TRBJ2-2	ASSQEAARGTGELF
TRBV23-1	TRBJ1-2	ASSQSGSRCGYT
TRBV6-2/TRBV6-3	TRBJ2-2	ASTIDTTGELF
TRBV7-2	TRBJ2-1	ASSSTSGSAPYNEQF
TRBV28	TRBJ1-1	ASSFGLAEAF
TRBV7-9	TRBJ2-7	ASSPVAGAYEQY
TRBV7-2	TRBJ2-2	ASSLFGPDTGELF
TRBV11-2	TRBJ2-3	ASSLGWQGIGTDTQY
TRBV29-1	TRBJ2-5	SVEGRLSQETQY
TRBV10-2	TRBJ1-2	ASSEDYGYT
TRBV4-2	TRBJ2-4	ASSQGFTGRGSAKNIQY
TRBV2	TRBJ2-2	ASSLATGELF
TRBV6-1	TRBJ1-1	ASSENVGGS
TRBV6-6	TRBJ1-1	ASSYGQGHTEAF
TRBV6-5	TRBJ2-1	ASKPGLAGDEQF
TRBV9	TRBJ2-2	ASSSSRTSGGLNTGELF
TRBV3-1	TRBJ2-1	ASSLGGPFQF
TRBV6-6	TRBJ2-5	ASSYPLTQETQY
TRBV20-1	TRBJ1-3	SALAGGNTIY
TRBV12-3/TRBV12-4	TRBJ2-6	ASSLSEDGANVLT
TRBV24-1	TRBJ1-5	ATSDITDNQPQH
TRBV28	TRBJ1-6	ASSPGTGRSPLH
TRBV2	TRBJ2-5	AGSSSIAAIETQY
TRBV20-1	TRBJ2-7	SAAGGRLMEQY
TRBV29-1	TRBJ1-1	SVGSTGKAEAF
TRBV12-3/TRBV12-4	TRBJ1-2	ASSYDRAWGYT
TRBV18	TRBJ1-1	ASSPQTGMNTEAF
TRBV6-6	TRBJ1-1	ASSYFRGLNTEAF